The clone carrying this T cell receptor (beta chain) was recorded many times. Its antigen is not identified. Regions amplified from RNA transcripts were the TCR beta CDR3 regions. TCR CDR3 underwent first-round RT-PCR with the HTBI primer set. TCRdb recomputed calls from the multiplex PCR reads with MiXCR, one row per CDR3 protein. The sample has 400,000 to 550,000 distinct CDR3 sequences; about an eighth are singletons. These data originate in a study of T cells in Graves' hyperthyroidism and ophthalmopathy. Study details: The authors collected peripheral blood at initial diagnosis, before any treatment.

Study findings and constraints: Ophthalmopathy, which appeared later, was predicted by the model a median approximately six months before onset. Separation of ophthalmopathy from stable hyperthyroidism was achieved by a 13 V-J model.

This CDR3 has 10 amino acids. Germline V gene sequence: CDR1 SNHLY, CDR2 FYNNEI. Trimming shortened V by 6 bases and J by 5 bases, and 5 bases separated the two germline ends. This TCR was recovered from a woman younger than 35 with Graves' hyperthyroidism. The genes are TRBV2 and TRBJ2-7; D uncertain. Sequencing was done on a sample of blood. The CDR3 bases are TGTGCCAGCAGGCTCAACGAGCAGTACGTC. Protein sequence: CASRLNEQYV.